This T cell receptor beta chain was identified in a study of blood T cell repertoires in COVID-19. The germline gives CDR1 LGHNA, CDR2 YNFKEQ. The CDR3 has 15 amino acids. The ends were cut back, 0 bases at V and 7 bases at J, with 13 bases in the middle. The protocol was immunoSEQ multiplex PCR, while the TCRdb copy is restricted to in-frame clones and leaves out a portion. Here the sample spans about 320,000 clones, roughly 88% being singletons. This clonotype was sampled from a man aged 30-40 years who had recovered from COVID-19. Sequencing was done on a sample of PBMCs or T cells enriched from blood (not recorded which). V gene TRBV4-2 combines with J gene TRBJ1-5, with a weak D call TRBD1 (6 bases). The CDR3 is CASSQEGGAAQPQHF. CDR3 bases: TGTGCCAGCAGCCAAGAGGGGGGGGCCGCCCAGCCCCAGCATTTT.